These 7 T cell receptor beta chains were all obtained from the same sample, sequenced in a study of early T cells in non-severe SARS-CoV-2 infection. TCRdb reprocessed the 5' RACE reads with MiXCR, giving one entry per CDR3 protein. The repertoire holds about 83,000 distinct CDR3 sequences, with around 9.3% as singletons. This specimen was whole blood, taken at baseline. The receptors come from an adult who was a healthcare worker with PCR-confirmed SARS-CoV-2 infection or an uninfected control (not recorded which).

This clonotype appeared a few times. The chain employs TRBV27 and TRBJ2-7; possible D gene TRBD1, 5 bases. The CDR3 length is 13 residues. Germline loops: CDR1 MNHEY, CDR2 SMNVEV (reference sequence). The V and J ends lost 5 bases and 1 base respectively, with 9 bases between them. In nucleotides, the CDR3 is TGTGCCAGCAGTCCCGACAGATCCTACGAGCAGTACTTC. The encoded protein is CASSPDRSYEQYF.

The chain recombines TRBV7-9 with TRBJ1-5; tentatively, D is TRBD1 (5 bases). Germline V gene lookup returns CDR1 SEHNR and CDR2 FQNEAQ (reference sequence). The ends were cut back, 4 bases at V and 7 bases at J, with 17 bases in the middle. The CDR3 totals 15 residues. CDR3 DNA sequence: TGTGCCAGCAGCTCATTCACCACCGGACACCAGCCCCAGCATTTT. This gives the protein CASSSFTTGHQPQHF. The full variable domain, completed using reference TRBV7-9 and TRBJ1-5, is DTGVSQNPRHKITKRGQNVTFRCDPISEHNRLYWYRQTLGQGPEFLTYFQNEAQLEKSRLLSDRFSAERPKGSFSTLEIQRTEQGDSAMYLCASSSFTTGHQPQHFGDGTRLSIL.

This clonotype was observed many times. The rearrangement joins TRBV12-3 or TRBV12-4 to TRBJ1-1; no clear D. The V and J ends lost 3 bases and 7 bases respectively, with 12 bases between them. This CDR3 is 13 amino acids long. CDR3 bases: TGTGCCAGCAGTTTTACCAGCCCGTATGAAGCTTTCTTT. Its translation is CASSFTSPYEAFF.

This clonotype has a count of ten or more. The rearrangement links TRBV12-3 or TRBV12-4 to TRBJ1-5; 8 nucleotides match TRBD1. The CDR3 consists of 16 residues. The trim removed 2 bases at V and 2 bases at J, leaving 5 bases unmatched. CDR3 region: CASSLSGGRGNQPQHF. The CDR3 DNA follows: TGTGCCAGCAGTTTATCAGGGGGCAGGGGCAATCAGCCCCAGCATTTT.

This clonotype has at least ten counts. CDR3 sequence reads: CATSPGLAGGAGELFF. Here the CDR3 DNA reads TGTGCCACCAGTCCGGGACTAGCGGGAGGGGCCGGGGAGCTGTTTTTT. This sequence joins TRBV24-1 and TRBJ2-2, with 16 positions matching TRBD2. Unmatched junction bases numbered 3, after V lost 6 bases and J lost 6 bases. CDR3 length: 16 amino acids. Germline V lookup: CDR1 KGHDR, CDR2 SFDVKD.

V is TRBV24-1 and J is TRBJ2-1; 9 nucleotides match TRBD2. Germline V lookup: CDR1 KGHDR, CDR2 SFDVKD. The CDR3 totals 13 residues. Unmatched junction bases numbered 6, after V lost 3 bases and J lost 13 bases. CDR3 sequence reads: CATSDPGLARQFF. CDR3 nucleotides: TGTGCCACCAGTGATCCGGGACTAGCCCGCCAGTTCTTC.

The rearrangement uses TRBV6-6 and TRBJ2-7; 8 bases fit TRBD1. The germline gives CDR1 MNHNY, CDR2 SVGAGI (reference sequence). This CDR3 is 15 amino acids long. V dropped 8 bases and J dropped 0; count of bases not matched to a gene: 9. CDR3 amino acids: CASGNHRGISYEQYF. In DNA form, the CDR3 reads TGTGCCAGCGGAAATCACAGGGGGATCTCCTACGAGCAGTACTTC.